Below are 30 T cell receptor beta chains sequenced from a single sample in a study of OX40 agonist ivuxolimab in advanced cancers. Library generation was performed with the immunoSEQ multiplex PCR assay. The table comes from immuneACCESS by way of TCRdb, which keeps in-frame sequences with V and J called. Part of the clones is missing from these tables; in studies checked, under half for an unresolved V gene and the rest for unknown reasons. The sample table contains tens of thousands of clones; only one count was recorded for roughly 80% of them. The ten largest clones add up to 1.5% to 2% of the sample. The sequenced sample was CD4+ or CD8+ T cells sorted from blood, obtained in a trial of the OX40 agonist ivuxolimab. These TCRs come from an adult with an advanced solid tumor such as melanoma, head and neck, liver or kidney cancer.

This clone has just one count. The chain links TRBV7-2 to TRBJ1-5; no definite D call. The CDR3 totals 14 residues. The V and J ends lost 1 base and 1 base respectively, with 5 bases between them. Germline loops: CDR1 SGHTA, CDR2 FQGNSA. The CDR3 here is CASSLGESNQPQHF. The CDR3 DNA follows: TGTGCCAGCAGCTTAGGGGAGAGCAATCAGCCCCAGCATTTT.

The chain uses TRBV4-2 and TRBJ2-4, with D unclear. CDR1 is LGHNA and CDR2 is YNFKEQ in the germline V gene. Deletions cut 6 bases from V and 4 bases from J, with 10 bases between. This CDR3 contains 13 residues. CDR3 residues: CASSPERKNIQYF. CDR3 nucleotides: TGTGCCAGCAGTCCCGAACGAAAAAACATTCAGTACTTC.

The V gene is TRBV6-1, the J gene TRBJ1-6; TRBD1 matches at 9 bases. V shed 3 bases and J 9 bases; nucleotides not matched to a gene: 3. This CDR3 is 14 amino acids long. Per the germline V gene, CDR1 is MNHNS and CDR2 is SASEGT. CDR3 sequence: CASSEADRGSPLHF. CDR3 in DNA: TGTGCCAGCAGTGAGGCGGACAGGGGTTCACCCCTCCACTTT.

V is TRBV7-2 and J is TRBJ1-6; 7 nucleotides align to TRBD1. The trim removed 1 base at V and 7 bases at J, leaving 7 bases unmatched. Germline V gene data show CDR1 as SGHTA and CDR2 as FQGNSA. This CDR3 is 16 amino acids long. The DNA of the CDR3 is TGTGCCAGCAGCTTAGACCCGACAGGGAGAAATTCACCCCTCCACTTT. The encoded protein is CASSLDPTGRNSPLHF.

CDR3 protein: CASSDFQANYGYTF. CDR3 DNA: TGTGCCAGCAGTGATTTCCAGGCCAACTATGGCTACACCTTC. J is TRBJ1-2 and V is TRBV6-6, with unresolved D. Germline lookup yields CDR1 MNHNY and CDR2 SVGAGI (reference sequence). The CDR3 totals 14 residues. The ends were cut back, 5 bases at V and 2 bases at J, with 12 bases in the middle.

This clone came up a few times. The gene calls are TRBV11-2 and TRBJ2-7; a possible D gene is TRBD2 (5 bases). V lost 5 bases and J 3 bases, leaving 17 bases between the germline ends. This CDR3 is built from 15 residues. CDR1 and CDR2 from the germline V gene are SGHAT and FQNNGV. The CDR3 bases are TGTGCCAGCAGCGGAATTGGTGGGAGTTTCTACGAGCAGTACTTC. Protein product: CASSGIGGSFYEQYF.

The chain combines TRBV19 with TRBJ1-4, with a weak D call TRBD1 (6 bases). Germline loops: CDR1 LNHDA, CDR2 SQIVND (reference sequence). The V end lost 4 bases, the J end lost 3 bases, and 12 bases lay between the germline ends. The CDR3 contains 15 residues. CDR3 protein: CASSTTGNANEKLFF. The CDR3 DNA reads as TGTGCCAGTAGTACCACAGGGAACGCTAATGAAAAACTGTTTTTT.

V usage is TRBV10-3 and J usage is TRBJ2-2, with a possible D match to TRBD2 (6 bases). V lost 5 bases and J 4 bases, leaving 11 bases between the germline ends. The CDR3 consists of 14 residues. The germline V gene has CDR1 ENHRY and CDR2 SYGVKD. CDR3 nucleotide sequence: TGTGCCATCAGTACGGGAGTCATCACCGGGGAGCTGTTTTTT. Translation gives CAISTGVITGELFF.

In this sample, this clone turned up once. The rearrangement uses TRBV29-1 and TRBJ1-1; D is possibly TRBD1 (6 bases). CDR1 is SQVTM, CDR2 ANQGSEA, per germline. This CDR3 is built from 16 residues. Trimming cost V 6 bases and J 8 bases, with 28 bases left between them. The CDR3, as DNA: TGCAGCGTGGTACTTTTGCGTAACAGGGAGGGATACGAAGCTTTCTTT. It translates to CSVVLLRNREGYEAFF.

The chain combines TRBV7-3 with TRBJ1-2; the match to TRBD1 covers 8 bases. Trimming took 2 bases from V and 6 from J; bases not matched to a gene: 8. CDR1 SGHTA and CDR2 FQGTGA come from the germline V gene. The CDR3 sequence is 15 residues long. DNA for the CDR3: TGTGCCAGCAGCTTATCACAGGGGGAGGTGGATGGCTACACCTTC. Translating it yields CASSLSQGEVDGYTF.

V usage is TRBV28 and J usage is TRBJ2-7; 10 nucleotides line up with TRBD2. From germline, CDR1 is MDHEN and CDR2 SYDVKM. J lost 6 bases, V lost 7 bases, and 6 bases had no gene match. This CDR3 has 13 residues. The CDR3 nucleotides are TGTGCCAGCACCCTTTCTAGCGGGGGCGAGCAGTACTTC. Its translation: CASTLSSGGEQYF.

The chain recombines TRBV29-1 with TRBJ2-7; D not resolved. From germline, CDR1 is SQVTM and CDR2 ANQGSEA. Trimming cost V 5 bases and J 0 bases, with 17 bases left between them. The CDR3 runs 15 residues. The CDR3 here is CSVSVGRIISYEQYF. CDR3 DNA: TGCAGCGTTTCCGTTGGCCGAATTATCTCCTACGAGCAGTACTTC.

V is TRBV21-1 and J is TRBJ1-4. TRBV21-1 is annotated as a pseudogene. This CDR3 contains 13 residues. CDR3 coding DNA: TGTGCCAATCCGGGACCGCCTATAAAAAAACTGTTTTTT. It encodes CANPGPPIKKLFF.

The CDR3 region is CASSSPGLAGGENTGELFF. In DNA, the CDR3 is TGTGCCAGCAGCTCGCCGGGACTAGCGGGAGGAGAGAACACCGGGGAGCTGTTTTTT. The chain is built from TRBV28 and TRBJ2-2; 15 bases line up with TRBD2. CDR1 is MDHEN, CDR2 SYDVKM, per germline. Trimming cost V 6 bases and J 1 base; bases outside gene matches: 9. This CDR3 comprises 19 residues.

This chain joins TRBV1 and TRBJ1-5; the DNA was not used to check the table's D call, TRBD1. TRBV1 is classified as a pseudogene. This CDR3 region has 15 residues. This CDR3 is CTSSQIPPNNQPQHF. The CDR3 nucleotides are TGCACCAGCAGCCAAATTCCCCCAAATAATCAGCCCCAGCATTTT.

CDR3 nucleotides: TGTGCCAGTAGTATGGCGACCGCGTATCAGCCCCAGCATTTT. This sequence encodes CASSMATAYQPQHF. This chain links TRBV19 with TRBJ1-5; unclear D gene. The CDR3 is made up of 14 amino acids. CDR1 LNHDA and CDR2 SQIVND come from the germline V gene (reference sequence). With 3 bases removed from V and 5 bases from J, the gap between germline ends came to 11 bases.

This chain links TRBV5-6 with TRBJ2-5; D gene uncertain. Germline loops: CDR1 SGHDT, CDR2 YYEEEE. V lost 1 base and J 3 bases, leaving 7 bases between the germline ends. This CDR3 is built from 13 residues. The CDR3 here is CASSLSPKETQYF. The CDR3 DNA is TGTGCCAGCAGCTTGTCCCCCAAAGAGACCCAGTACTTC.

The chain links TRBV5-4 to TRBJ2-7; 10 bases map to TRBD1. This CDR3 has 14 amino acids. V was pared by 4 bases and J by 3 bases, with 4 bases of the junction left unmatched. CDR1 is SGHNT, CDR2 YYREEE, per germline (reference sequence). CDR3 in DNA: TGTGCCAGCAGCCCGGACAGGGGGAACTACGAGCAGTACTTC. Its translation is CASSPDRGNYEQYF. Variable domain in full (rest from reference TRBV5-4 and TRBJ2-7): ETGVTQSPTHLIKTRGQQVTLRCSSQSGHNTVSWYQQALGQGPQFIFQYYREEENGRGNFPPRFSGLQFPNYSSELNVNALELDDSALYLCASSPDRGNYEQYFGPGTRLTVT.

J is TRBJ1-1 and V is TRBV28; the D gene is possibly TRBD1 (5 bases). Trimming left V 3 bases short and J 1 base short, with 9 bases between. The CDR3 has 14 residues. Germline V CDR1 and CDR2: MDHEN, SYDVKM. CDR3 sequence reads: CASSLSQGNTEAFF. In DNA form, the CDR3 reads TGTGCCAGCAGTTTGAGTCAGGGGAACACTGAAGCTTTCTTT. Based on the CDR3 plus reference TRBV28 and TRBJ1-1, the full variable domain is DVKVTQSSRYLVKRTGEKVFLECVQDMDHENMFWYRQDPGLGLRLIYFSYDVKMKEKGDIPEGYSVSREKKERFSLILESASTNQTSMYLCASSLSQGNTEAFFGQGTRLTVV.

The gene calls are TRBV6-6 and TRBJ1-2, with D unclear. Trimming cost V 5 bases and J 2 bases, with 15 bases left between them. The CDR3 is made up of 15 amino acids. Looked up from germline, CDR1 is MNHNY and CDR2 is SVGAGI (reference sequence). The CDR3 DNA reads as TGTGCCAGCAGTGCCTTGACCGGGAACAACTATGGCTACACCTTC. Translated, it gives CASSALTGNNYGYTF.

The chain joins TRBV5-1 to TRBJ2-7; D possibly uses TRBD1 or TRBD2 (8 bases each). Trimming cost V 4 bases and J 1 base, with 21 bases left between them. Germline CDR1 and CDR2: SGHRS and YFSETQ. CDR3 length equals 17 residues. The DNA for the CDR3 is TGCGCCAGCAGCCCCGGGGGGGGGACAGGAGATTCCTACGAGCAGTACTTC. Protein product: CASSPGGGTGDSYEQYF.

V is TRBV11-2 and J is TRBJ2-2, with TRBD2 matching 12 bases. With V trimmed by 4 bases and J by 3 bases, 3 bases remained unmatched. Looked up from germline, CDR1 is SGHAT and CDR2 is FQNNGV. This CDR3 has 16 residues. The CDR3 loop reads CASSSRLAGDTGELFF. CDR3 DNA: TGTGCCAGCAGCTCCAGACTAGCGGGAGACACCGGGGAGCTGTTTTTT.

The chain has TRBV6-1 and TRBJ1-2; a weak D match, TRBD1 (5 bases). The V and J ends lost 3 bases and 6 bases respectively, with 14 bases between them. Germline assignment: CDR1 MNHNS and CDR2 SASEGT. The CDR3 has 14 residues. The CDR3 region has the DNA TGTGCCAGCAGTGAGCCGGGACCCTGGGATGGCTACACCTTC. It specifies CASSEPGPWDGYTF.

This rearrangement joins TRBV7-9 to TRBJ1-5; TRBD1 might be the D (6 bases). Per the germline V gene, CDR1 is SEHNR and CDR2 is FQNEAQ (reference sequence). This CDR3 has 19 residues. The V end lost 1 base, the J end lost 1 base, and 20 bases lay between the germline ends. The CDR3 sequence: CASSLGGAERGASNQPQHF. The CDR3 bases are TGTGCCAGCAGCTTAGGTGGAGCCGAGCGGGGGGCAAGCAATCAGCCCCAGCATTTT.

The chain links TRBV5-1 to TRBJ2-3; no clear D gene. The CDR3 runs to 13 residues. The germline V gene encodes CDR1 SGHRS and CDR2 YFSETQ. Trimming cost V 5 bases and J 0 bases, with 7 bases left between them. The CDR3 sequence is CASSRASTDTQYF. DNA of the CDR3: TGCGCCAGCAGTCGTGCTAGCACAGATACGCAGTATTTT.

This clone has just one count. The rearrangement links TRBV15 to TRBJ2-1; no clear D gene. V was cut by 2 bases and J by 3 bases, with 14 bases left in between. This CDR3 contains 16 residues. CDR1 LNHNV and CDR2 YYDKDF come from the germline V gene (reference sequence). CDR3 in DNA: TGTGCCACCAGCAGACTTCAAGGTCCTGACTACAATGAGCAGTTCTTC. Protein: CATSRLQGPDYNEQFF.

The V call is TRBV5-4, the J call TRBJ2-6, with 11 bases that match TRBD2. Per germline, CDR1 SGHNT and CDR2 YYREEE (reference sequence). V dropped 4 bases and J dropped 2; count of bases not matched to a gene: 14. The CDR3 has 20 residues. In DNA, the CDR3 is TGTGCCAGCAGCCCTGAATTCGGACTAGCGGGCCTCGCTGGGGCCAACGTCCTGACTTTC. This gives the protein CASSPEFGLAGLAGANVLTF.

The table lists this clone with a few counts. The CDR3 nucleotides are TGTGCCAGTGGGACTAGCGCCTCCTACAATGAGCAGTTCTTC. It is translated as CASGTSASYNEQFF. This chain uses TRBV2 with TRBJ2-1; TRBD2 matches 10 bases. The CDR3 is 14 amino acids. Germline-derived CDR1 and CDR2 are SNHLY and FYNNEI. With 9 bases clipped from V and 0 bases from J, the junction kept 2 bases outside the gene matches.

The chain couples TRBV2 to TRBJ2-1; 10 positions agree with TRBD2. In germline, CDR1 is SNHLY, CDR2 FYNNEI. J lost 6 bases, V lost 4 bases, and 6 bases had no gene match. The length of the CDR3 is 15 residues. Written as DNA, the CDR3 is TGTGCCAGCAGTGGACCTAGCGGGAGAGTCAATGAGCAGTTCTTC. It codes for CASSGPSGRVNEQFF.

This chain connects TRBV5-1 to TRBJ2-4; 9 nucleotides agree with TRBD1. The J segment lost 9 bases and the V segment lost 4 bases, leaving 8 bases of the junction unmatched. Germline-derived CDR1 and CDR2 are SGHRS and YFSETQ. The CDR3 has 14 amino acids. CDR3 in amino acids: CASSPRQGGSIQYF. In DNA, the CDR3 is TGCGCCAGCAGCCCCCGACAGGGGGGATCCATTCAGTACTTC.